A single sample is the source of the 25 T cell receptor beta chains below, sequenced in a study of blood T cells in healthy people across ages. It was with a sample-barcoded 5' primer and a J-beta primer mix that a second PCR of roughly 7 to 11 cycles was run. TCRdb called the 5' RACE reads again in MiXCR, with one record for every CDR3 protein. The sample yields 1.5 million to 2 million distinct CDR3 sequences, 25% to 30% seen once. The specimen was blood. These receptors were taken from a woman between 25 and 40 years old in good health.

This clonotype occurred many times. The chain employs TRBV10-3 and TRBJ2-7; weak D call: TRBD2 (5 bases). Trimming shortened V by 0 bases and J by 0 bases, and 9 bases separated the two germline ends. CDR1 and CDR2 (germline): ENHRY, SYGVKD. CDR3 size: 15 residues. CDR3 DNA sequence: TGTGCCATCAGTGAGTCTTTAGCGCGCTCCTACGAGCAGTACTTC. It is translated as CAISESLARSYEQYF.

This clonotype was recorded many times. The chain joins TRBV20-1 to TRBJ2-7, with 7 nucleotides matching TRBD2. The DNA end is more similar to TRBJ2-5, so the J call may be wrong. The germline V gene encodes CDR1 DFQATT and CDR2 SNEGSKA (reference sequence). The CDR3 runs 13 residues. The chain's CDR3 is CSAPLGGIETQYF. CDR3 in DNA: TGCAGTGCTCCCCTGGGGGGGATAGAGACCCAGTACTTC.

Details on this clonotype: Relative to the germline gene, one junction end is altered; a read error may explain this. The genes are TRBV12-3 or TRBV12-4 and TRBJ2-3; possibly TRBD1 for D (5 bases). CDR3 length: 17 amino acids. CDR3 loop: CAGIGKGVYFSTDAQYF. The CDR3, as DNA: TGTGCCGGCATCGGAAAAGGGGTTTATTTTAGCACAGATGCGCAGTATTTT.

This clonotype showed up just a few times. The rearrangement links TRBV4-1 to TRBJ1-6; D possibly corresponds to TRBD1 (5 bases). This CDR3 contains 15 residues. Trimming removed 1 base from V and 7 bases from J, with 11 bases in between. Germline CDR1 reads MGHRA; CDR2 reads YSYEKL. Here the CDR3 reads CASSQGDGENSPLHF. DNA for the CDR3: TGCGCCAGCAGCCAAGGGGACGGGGAGAATTCACCCCTCCACTTT.

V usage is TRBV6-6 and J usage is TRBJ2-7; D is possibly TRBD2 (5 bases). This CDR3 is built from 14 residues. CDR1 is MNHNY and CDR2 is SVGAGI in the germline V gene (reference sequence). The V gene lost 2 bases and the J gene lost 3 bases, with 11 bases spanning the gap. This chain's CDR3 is CASSYEGGIYEQYF. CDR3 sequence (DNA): TGTGCCAGCAGTTACGAGGGCGGAATCTACGAGCAGTACTTC.

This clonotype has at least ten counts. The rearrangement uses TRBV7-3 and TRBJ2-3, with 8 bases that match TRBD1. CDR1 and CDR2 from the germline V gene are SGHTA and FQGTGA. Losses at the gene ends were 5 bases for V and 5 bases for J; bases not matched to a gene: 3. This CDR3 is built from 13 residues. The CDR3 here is CASSGGTGDTQYF. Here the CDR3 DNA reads TGTGCCAGCAGCGGGGGGACAGGAGATACGCAGTATTTT.

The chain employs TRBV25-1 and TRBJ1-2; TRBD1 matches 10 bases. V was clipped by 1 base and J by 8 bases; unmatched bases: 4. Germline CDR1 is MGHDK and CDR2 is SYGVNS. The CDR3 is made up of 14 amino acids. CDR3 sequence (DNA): TGTGCCAGCAGTGAATGGACAGGGGGAAACGGCTACACCTTC. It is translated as CASSEWTGGNGYTF.

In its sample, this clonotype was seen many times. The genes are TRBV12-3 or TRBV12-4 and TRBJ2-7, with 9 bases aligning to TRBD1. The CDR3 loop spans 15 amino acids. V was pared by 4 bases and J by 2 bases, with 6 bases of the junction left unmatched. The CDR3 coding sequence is TGTGCCAGCAGTTCAACGGGACAGGGTCCCTACGAGCAGTACTTC. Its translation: CASSSTGQGPYEQYF.

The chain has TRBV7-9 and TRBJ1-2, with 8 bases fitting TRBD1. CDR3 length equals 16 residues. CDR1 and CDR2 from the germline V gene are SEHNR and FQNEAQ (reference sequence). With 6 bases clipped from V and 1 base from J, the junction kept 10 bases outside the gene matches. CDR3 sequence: CASSRTGSYINYGYTF. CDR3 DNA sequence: TGTGCCAGCAGTCGGACAGGGTCTTATATTAACTATGGCTACACCTTC. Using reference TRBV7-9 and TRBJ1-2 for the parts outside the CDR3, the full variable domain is DTGVSQNPRHKITKRGQNVTFRCDPISEHNRLYWYRQTLGQGPEFLTYFQNEAQLEKSRLLSDRFSAERPKGSFSTLEIQRTEQGDSAMYLCASSRTGSYINYGYTFGSGTRLTVV.

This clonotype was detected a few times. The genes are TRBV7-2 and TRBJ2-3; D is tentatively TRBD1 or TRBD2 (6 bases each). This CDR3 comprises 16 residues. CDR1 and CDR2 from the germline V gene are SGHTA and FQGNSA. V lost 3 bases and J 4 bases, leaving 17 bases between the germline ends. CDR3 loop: CASSLVTGRLADTQYF. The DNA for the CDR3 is TGTGCCAGCAGCTTGGTTACAGGGAGGTTGGCAGATACGCAGTATTTT.

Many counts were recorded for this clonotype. The CDR3 nucleotides are TGCAGTGCGCCAGAGGTGGGCAGTTTATTGAATCAGCCCCAGCATTTT. This codes for CSAPEVGSLLNQPQHF. This rearrangement joins TRBV20-1 to TRBJ1-5, with D unclear. The CDR3 has 16 amino acids. The V gene lost 6 bases and the J gene lost 4 bases, with 22 bases spanning the gap. The germline gives CDR1 DFQATT, CDR2 SNEGSKA (reference sequence).

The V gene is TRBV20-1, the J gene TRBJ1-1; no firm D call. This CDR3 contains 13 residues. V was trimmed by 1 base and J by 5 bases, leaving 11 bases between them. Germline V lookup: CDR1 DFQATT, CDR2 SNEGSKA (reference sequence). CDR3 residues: CSARGEVETEAFF. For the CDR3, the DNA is TGCAGTGCTAGAGGTGAAGTTGAGACTGAAGCTTTCTTT.

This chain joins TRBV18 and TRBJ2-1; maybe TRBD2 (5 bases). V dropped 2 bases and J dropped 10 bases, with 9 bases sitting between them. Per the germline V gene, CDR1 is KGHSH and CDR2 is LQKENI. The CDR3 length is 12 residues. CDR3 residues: CASSPREREQFF. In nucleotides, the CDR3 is TGTGCCAGCTCACCAAGGGAGCGGGAGCAGTTCTTC.

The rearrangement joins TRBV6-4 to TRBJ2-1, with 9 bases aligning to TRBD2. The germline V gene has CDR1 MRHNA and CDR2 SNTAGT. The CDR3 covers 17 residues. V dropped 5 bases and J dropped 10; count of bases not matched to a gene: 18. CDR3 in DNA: TGTGCCAGCAGTTCTTTAAGGACTAGCGAGTCCTACAGCGAGCAGTTCTTC. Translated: CASSSLRTSESYSEQFF.

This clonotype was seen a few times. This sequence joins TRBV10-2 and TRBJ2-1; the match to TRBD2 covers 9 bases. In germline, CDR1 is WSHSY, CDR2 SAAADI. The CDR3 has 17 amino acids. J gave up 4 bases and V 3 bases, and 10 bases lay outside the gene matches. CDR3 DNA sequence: TGCGCCAGCAGTGACCGTAATAGCGGGGGCCCATACAATGAGCAGTTCTTC. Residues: CASSDRNSGGPYNEQFF.

The CDR3 DNA is TGCGCCAGCAGCAAGGGGGGGGCGAATCTCAATGAGCAGTTCTTC. This translates into CASSKGGANLNEQFF. The chain couples TRBV5-1 to TRBJ2-1; D possibly corresponds to TRBD2 (7 bases). CDR3 size: 15 residues. Trimming shortened V by 4 bases and J by 6 bases, and 17 bases separated the two germline ends. Germline loops: CDR1 SGHRS, CDR2 YFSETQ. Combining the CDR3 with reference TRBV5-1 and TRBJ2-1 gives the whole variable domain KAGVTQTPRYLIKTRGQQVTLSCSPISGHRSVSWYQQTPGQGLQFLFEYFSETQRNKGNFPGRFSGRQFSNSRSEMNVSTLELGDSALYLCASSKGGANLNEQFFGPGTRLTVL.

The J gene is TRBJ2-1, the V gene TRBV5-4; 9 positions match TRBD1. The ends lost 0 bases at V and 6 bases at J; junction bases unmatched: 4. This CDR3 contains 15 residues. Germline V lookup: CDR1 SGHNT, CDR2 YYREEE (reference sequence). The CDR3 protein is CASSLVGQGFNEQFF. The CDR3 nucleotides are TGTGCCAGCAGCTTGGTGGGACAGGGATTCAATGAGCAGTTCTTC.

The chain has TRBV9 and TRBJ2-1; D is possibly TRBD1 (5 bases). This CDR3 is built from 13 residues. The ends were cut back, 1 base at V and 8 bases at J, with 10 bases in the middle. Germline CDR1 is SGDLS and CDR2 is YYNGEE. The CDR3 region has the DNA TGTGCCAGCAGCGTAACGACAGTGTATGAGCAGTTCTTC. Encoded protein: CASSVTTVYEQFF.

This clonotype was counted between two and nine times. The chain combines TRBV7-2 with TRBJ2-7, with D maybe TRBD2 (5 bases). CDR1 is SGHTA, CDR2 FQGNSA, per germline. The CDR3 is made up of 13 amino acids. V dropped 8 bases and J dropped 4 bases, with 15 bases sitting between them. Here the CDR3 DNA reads TGTGCCAGCGGTTCGGGGAATGGGTACGAGCAGTACTTC. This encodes CASGSGNGYEQYF.

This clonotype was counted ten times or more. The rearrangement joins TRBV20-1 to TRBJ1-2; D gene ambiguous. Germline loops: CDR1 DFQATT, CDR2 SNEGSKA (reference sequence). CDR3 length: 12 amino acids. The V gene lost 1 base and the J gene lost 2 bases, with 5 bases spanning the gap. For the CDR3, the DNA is TGCAGTGCTAGAGGCCCGAACTATGGCTACACCTTC. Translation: CSARGPNYGYTF.

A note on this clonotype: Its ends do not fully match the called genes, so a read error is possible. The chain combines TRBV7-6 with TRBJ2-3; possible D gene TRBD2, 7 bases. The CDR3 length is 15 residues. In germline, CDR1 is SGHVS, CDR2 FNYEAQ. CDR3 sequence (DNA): TGTGCCGGCAGCTTAGGCGGGGGCACCACAGATACGCAGTATTTT. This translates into CAGSLGGGTTDTQYF. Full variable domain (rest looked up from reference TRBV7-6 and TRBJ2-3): GAGVSQSPRYKVTKRGQDVALRCDPISGHVSLYWYRQALGQGPEFLTYFNYEAQQDKSGLPNDRFSAERPEGSISTLTIQRTEQRDSAMYRCAGSLGGGTTDTQYFGPGTRLTVL.

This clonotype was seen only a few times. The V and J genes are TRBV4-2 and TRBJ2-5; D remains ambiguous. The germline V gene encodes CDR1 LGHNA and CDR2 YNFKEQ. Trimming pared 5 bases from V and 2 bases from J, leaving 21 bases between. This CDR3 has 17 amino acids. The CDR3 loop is CASSSPTHGKKQETQYF. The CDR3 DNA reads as TGTGCCAGCAGCTCACCCACACACGGAAAAAAACAAGAGACCCAGTACTTC.

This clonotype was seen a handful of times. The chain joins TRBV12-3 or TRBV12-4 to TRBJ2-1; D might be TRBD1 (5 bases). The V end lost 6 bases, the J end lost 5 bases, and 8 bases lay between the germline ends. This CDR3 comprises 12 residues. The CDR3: CASRKTDNEQFF. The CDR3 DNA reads TGTGCCAGCAGGAAGACAGACAATGAGCAGTTCTTC.

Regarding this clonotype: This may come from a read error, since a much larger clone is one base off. In nucleotides, the CDR3 is TGCGCCAGCAGCTTACAGGTCTACAATGAGCAGTACTTC. Amino acids: CASSLQVYNEQYF. V gene TRBV5-1 combines with J gene TRBJ2-7, with a possible D match to TRBD1 (5 bases). The CDR3 consists of 13 residues. Between the trimmed V and J ends, which lost 2 bases and 7 bases, there was a span of 13 bases. CDR1 and CDR2 from the germline V gene are SGHRS and YFSETQ.

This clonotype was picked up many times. The CDR3 region is CAVGDSTYEQYF. The CDR3 DNA is TGTGCCGTCGGGGACTCCACCTACGAGCAGTACTTC. V and J are TRBV10-3 and TRBJ2-7; maybe TRBD2 (6 bases). The CDR3 is 12 residues long. The ends were cut back, 11 bases at V and 2 bases at J, with 13 bases in the middle. Germline assignment: CDR1 ENHRY and CDR2 SYGVKD.